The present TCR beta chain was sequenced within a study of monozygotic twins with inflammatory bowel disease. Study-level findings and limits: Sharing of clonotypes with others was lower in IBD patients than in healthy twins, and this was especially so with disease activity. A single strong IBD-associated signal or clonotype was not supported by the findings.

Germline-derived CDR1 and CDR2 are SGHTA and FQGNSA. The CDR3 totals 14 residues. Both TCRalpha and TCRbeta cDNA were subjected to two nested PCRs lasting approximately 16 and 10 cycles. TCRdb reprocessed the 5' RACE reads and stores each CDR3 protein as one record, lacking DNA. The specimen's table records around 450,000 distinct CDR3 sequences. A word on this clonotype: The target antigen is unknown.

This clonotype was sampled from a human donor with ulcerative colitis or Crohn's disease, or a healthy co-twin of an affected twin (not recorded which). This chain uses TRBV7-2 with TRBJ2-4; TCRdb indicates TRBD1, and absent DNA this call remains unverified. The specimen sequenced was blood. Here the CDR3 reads CASSEGGAKNIQYF.